This T cell receptor (beta chain) was found in a study of OX40 agonist ivuxolimab in advanced cancers. General study results and limits: Clonal expansion by week 6 occurred in CD4+ and CD8+ blood T cells (at 0.1 to 3.0 mg/kg).

TCRdb keeps only in-frame clones here, not all; method: immunoSEQ multiplex PCR. Of approximately 46,000 clones in the sample, approximately 80% were seen once. Points on this clone: Its antigen is still unknown.

Trimming took 3 bases from V and 5 from J, leaving 7 bases between them. Germline V gene sequence: CDR1 GTSNPN, CDR2 SVGIG (reference sequence). CDR3 length equals 12 residues. Patients with autoimmune history or systemic immunosuppression were excluded. The sample in question was CD4+ or CD8+ T cells sorted from blood, obtained in a trial of the OX40 agonist ivuxolimab. The V and J genes are TRBV30 and TRBJ2-2; D uncertain. The TCR was taken from an adult with an advanced solid tumor such as melanoma, head and neck, liver or kidney cancer. CDR3 in amino acids: CAWSPRTGELFF. CDR3 in DNA: TGTGCCTGGAGCCCCAGGACCGGGGAGCTGTTTTTT.